The rows below give T cell receptor beta chains drawn from one sample of a study of T-cell reconstitution after alpha-beta-depleted transplantation in children. Via MiXCR, TCRdb re-called the PCR reads, giving one row per CDR3 protein. The sample lists under 100,000 distinct CDR3 sequences; 15% to 17% were seen once. Sequenced material: PBMCs, mostly from graft donor cells, taken 180 days after TCRalphabeta/CD19-depleted stem cell transplant. These receptors originate from a male patient aged 2 to 9 who had a stem cell transplant for acute lymphoblastic leukemia, so the T cells may come from the graft donor. Each CDR3 is given with its conserved first and last residue. Each record gives: CDR3 length, J gene, D gene, clone size, V gene, CDR3 protein, CDR3 DNA. D genes are given only for firm matches. Some rows have no size entry. The others give once, few or many, or a class for an expanded clone.

cdr3_length: 15
j_call: TRBJ1-2
d_call: .
clone_size: many
v_call: TRBV5-1
cdr3_aa: CASSLANRVNYGYTF
cdr3_nt: TGCGCCAGCAGCTTGGCCAACAGGGTTAACTATGGCTACACCTTC

cdr3_length: 14
j_call: TRBJ2-7
d_call: .
clone_size: many
v_call: TRBV12-3/TRBV12-4
cdr3_aa: CASSPQGNVVEQYF
cdr3_nt: TGTGCCAGCAGCCCTCAGGGTAATGTCGTCGAGCAGTACTTC

cdr3_length: 13
j_call: TRBJ2-5
d_call: TRBD1
clone_size: .
v_call: TRBV6-2/TRBV6-3
cdr3_aa: CASSSTGVETQYF
cdr3_nt: TGTGCCAGCAGTTCGACAGGGGTAGAGACCCAGTACTTC

cdr3_length: 15
j_call: TRBJ2-2
d_call: TRBD1
clone_size: few
v_call: TRBV27
cdr3_aa: CASSSQGASTGELFF
cdr3_nt: TGTGCCAGCAGTTCTCAGGGGGCGAGTACCGGGGAGCTGTTTTTT

cdr3_length: 15
j_call: TRBJ2-3
d_call: .
clone_size: few
v_call: TRBV7-2
cdr3_aa: CASSRPGPSTDTQYF
cdr3_nt: TGTGCCAGCAGCCGCCCGGGTCCGAGCACAGATACGCAGTATTTT

cdr3_length: 13
j_call: TRBJ2-7
d_call: TRBD2
clone_size: .
v_call: TRBV20-1
cdr3_aa: CSASGGIGYEQYF
cdr3_nt: TGCAGTGCTTCGGGAGGGATTGGGTACGAGCAGTACTTC

cdr3_length: 14
j_call: TRBJ1-5
d_call: .
clone_size: few
v_call: TRBV2
cdr3_aa: CASSGPALNQPQHF
cdr3_nt: TGTGCCAGCAGTGGACCTGCCCTCAATCAGCCCCAGCATTTT

cdr3_length: 14
j_call: TRBJ2-2
d_call: .
clone_size: .
v_call: TRBV10-3
cdr3_aa: CAISGVQATGELFF
cdr3_nt: TGTGCCATCAGTGGGGTGCAGGCGACCGGGGAGCTGTTTTTT

cdr3_length: 15
j_call: TRBJ1-1
d_call: .
clone_size: few
v_call: TRBV25-1
cdr3_aa: CASRRPGVRNTEAFF
cdr3_nt: TGTGCCAGCAGGAGGCCGGGGGTGAGGAACACTGAAGCTTTCTTT

cdr3_length: 12
j_call: TRBJ1-2
d_call: .
clone_size: .
v_call: TRBV12-3/TRBV12-4
cdr3_aa: CASRFALNGYTF
cdr3_nt: TGTGCCAGCAGATTTGCCCTCAATGGCTACACCTTC

cdr3_length: 14
j_call: TRBJ1-2
d_call: .
clone_size: .
v_call: TRBV5-5
cdr3_aa: CASSFGTGAYGYTF
cdr3_nt: TGTGCCAGCAGCTTCGGCACAGGAGCCTATGGCTACACCTTC

cdr3_length: 14
j_call: TRBJ1-4
d_call: TRBD1
clone_size: .
v_call: TRBV29-1
cdr3_aa: CSVAPGGTNEKLFF
cdr3_nt: TGCAGCGTCGCCCCAGGGGGAACTAATGAAAAACTGTTTTTT

cdr3_length: 13
j_call: TRBJ2-1
d_call: .
clone_size: .
v_call: TRBV20-1
cdr3_aa: CSAPRSGLDEQFF
cdr3_nt: TGCAGTGCTCCCCGGTCGGGGCTCGATGAGCAGTTCTTC

cdr3_length: 14
j_call: TRBJ1-2
d_call: .
clone_size: .
v_call: TRBV20-1
cdr3_aa: CSARDEEGGYGYTF
cdr3_nt: TGCAGTGCTAGAGATGAAGAGGGTGGCTATGGCTACACCTTC

cdr3_length: 16
j_call: TRBJ2-2
d_call: TRBD2
clone_size: .
v_call: TRBV18
cdr3_aa: CASSRLAGADTGELFF
cdr3_nt: TGTGCCAGCTCACGACTAGCGGGGGCCGATACCGGGGAGCTGTTTTTT

cdr3_length: 14
j_call: TRBJ2-1
d_call: .
clone_size: many
v_call: TRBV10-3
cdr3_aa: CAISEAGTVNEQFF
cdr3_nt: TGTGCCATCAGTGAGGCGGGTACGGTCAATGAGCAGTTCTTC

cdr3_length: 13
j_call: TRBJ2-1
d_call: .
clone_size: .
v_call: TRBV7-8
cdr3_aa: CASSLAILEDPFF
cdr3_nt: TGTGCCAGCAGCTTAGCGATTTTAGAAGATCCGTTCTTC

cdr3_length: 16
j_call: TRBJ1-1
d_call: .
clone_size: .
v_call: TRBV5-1
cdr3_aa: CASSLIWGEGNTEAFF
cdr3_nt: TGCGCCAGCAGCTTGATCTGGGGGGAAGGAAACACTGAAGCTTTCTTT

cdr3_length: 16
j_call: TRBJ2-5
d_call: TRBD1
clone_size: medium-sized
v_call: TRBV28
cdr3_aa: CASTVGGQGAGETQYF
cdr3_nt: TGTGCCAGCACAGTGGGTGGACAGGGGGCAGGGGAGACCCAGTACTTC

cdr3_length: 14
j_call: TRBJ2-7
d_call: .
clone_size: .
v_call: TRBV7-9
cdr3_aa: CASSLSDNRYEQYF
cdr3_nt: TGTGCCAGCAGCTTATCGGACAACCGCTACGAGCAGTACTTC

cdr3_length: 16
j_call: TRBJ2-1
d_call: .
clone_size: .
v_call: TRBV9
cdr3_aa: CASSPQVPGSYNEQFF
cdr3_nt: TGTGCCAGCAGCCCCCAGGTCCCGGGCTCCTACAATGAGCAGTTCTTC

cdr3_length: 15
j_call: TRBJ2-7
d_call: .
clone_size: few
v_call: TRBV9
cdr3_aa: CASSPRDNLHYEQYF
cdr3_nt: TGTGCCAGCAGCCCCCGGGACAACCTACACTACGAGCAGTACTTC

cdr3_length: 16
j_call: TRBJ1-1
d_call: .
clone_size: .
v_call: TRBV7-9
cdr3_aa: CASSLSGPRGGTEAFF
cdr3_nt: TGTGCCAGCAGCTTATCAGGCCCTCGGGGAGGCACTGAAGCTTTCTTT

cdr3_length: 17
j_call: TRBJ2-1
d_call: .
clone_size: .
v_call: TRBV7-9
cdr3_aa: CASSFLASRGGHNEQFF
cdr3_nt: TGTGCCAGCAGCTTCTTAGCCAGCAGGGGGGGTCACAATGAGCAGTTCTTC

cdr3_length: 13
j_call: TRBJ2-7
d_call: .
clone_size: .
v_call: TRBV7-8
cdr3_aa: CASSSEWDYEQYF
cdr3_nt: TGTGCCAGCAGCTCCGAGTGGGACTACGAGCAGTACTTC

cdr3_length: 15
j_call: TRBJ1-6
d_call: .
clone_size: few
v_call: TRBV7-2
cdr3_aa: CASSLISSYNSPLHF
cdr3_nt: TGTGCCAGCAGCTTAATAAGCTCCTATAATTCACCCCTCCACTTT

cdr3_length: 15
j_call: TRBJ2-7
d_call: TRBD2
clone_size: many
v_call: TRBV3-1
cdr3_aa: CASSQGLAGGYEQYF
cdr3_nt: TGTGCCAGCAGCCAAGGACTAGCGGGGGGCTACGAGCAGTACTTC

cdr3_length: 14
j_call: TRBJ2-5
d_call: .
clone_size: .
v_call: TRBV7-6
cdr3_aa: CASSLAGSSETQYF
cdr3_nt: TGTGCCAGCAGCTTAGCCGGTAGTTCGGAGACCCAGTACTTC

cdr3_length: 18
j_call: TRBJ2-1
d_call: TRBD2
clone_size: .
v_call: TRBV27
cdr3_aa: CASSLSVGLAGGTNEQFF
cdr3_nt: TGTGCCAGCAGTTTATCCGTGGGACTAGCGGGGGGGACCAATGAGCAGTTCTTC

cdr3_length: 16
j_call: TRBJ2-2
d_call: .
clone_size: few
v_call: TRBV7-8
cdr3_aa: CASSRRTVLNTGELFF
cdr3_nt: TGTGCCAGCAGCCGACGGACAGTCCTGAACACCGGGGAGCTGTTTTTT

cdr3_length: 13
j_call: TRBJ1-1
d_call: TRBD1
clone_size: .
v_call: TRBV29-1
cdr3_aa: CSLGDSLNTEAFF
cdr3_nt: TGCAGCCTAGGGGACAGTTTGAACACTGAAGCTTTCTTT

cdr3_length: 16
j_call: TRBJ2-7
d_call: .
clone_size: many
v_call: TRBV7-2
cdr3_aa: CASSLVGGRVVYEQYF
cdr3_nt: TGTGCCAGCAGCTTAGTAGGAGGCAGGGTAGTTTACGAGCAGTACTTC

cdr3_length: 14
j_call: TRBJ2-2
d_call: .
clone_size: .
v_call: TRBV11-3
cdr3_aa: CASSGGFNTGELFF
cdr3_nt: TGTGCCAGCAGCGGGGGTTTTAACACCGGGGAGCTGTTTTTT

cdr3_length: 13
j_call: TRBJ2-7
d_call: .
clone_size: .
v_call: TRBV5-1
cdr3_aa: CASSLIQSSEQYF
cdr3_nt: TGCGCCAGCAGCTTGATTCAAAGCAGCGAGCAGTACTTC

cdr3_length: 14
j_call: TRBJ1-1
d_call: .
clone_size: .
v_call: TRBV4-2
cdr3_aa: CASSPGYGNTEAFF
cdr3_nt: TGTGCCAGCAGCCCTGGATACGGGAACACTGAAGCTTTCTTT

cdr3_length: 14
j_call: TRBJ2-7
d_call: .
clone_size: few
v_call: TRBV6-5
cdr3_aa: CASSYSGQTYEQYF
cdr3_nt: TGTGCCAGCAGTTACTCGGGACAAACCTACGAGCAGTACTTC

cdr3_length: 13
j_call: TRBJ2-4
d_call: .
clone_size: many
v_call: TRBV12-3/TRBV12-4
cdr3_aa: CAIGLELGNIQYF
cdr3_nt: TGTGCCATTGGACTGGAGTTGGGAAACATTCAGTACTTC

cdr3_length: 15
j_call: TRBJ2-7
d_call: TRBD1
clone_size: few
v_call: TRBV5-1
cdr3_aa: CASSERQGIRVEQYF
cdr3_nt: TGCGCCAGCAGCGAACGACAGGGAATACGGGTCGAGCAGTACTTC

cdr3_length: 17
j_call: TRBJ2-5
d_call: TRBD1
clone_size: .
v_call: TRBV9
cdr3_aa: CASSVGLGTGLQETQYF
cdr3_nt: TGTGCCAGCAGCGTAGGTCTCGGGACAGGGCTGCAAGAGACCCAGTACTTC

cdr3_length: 13
j_call: TRBJ1-5
d_call: .
clone_size: .
v_call: TRBV20-1
cdr3_aa: CSADTSPGEPQHF
cdr3_nt: TGCAGTGCTGATACAAGCCCAGGGGAGCCCCAGCATTTT

cdr3_length: 14
j_call: TRBJ2-3
d_call: .
clone_size: .
v_call: TRBV24-1
cdr3_aa: CATSDFRHLDTQYF
cdr3_nt: TGTGCCACCAGTGATTTCCGTCATTTGGATACGCAGTATTTT

cdr3_length: 13
j_call: TRBJ2-6
d_call: .
clone_size: .
v_call: TRBV30
cdr3_aa: CALLTSGANVLTF
cdr3_nt: TGTGCCTTGCTCACCTCTGGGGCCAACGTCCTGACTTTC

cdr3_length: 14
j_call: TRBJ2-7
d_call: .
clone_size: few
v_call: TRBV7-2
cdr3_aa: CASSLPGRTYEQYF
cdr3_nt: TGTGCCAGCAGCTTACCTGGCCGAACTTACGAGCAGTACTTC

cdr3_length: 13
j_call: TRBJ1-5
d_call: .
clone_size: many
v_call: TRBV28
cdr3_aa: CASREYSNQPQHF
cdr3_nt: TGTGCCAGCAGAGAATATAGCAATCAGCCCCAGCATTTT

cdr3_length: 12
j_call: TRBJ2-3
d_call: .
clone_size: many
v_call: TRBV20-1
cdr3_aa: CSARLATDTQYF
cdr3_nt: TGCAGTGCTAGACTAGCCACAGATACGCAGTATTTT

cdr3_length: 16
j_call: TRBJ2-2
d_call: TRBD1
clone_size: .
v_call: TRBV7-6
cdr3_aa: CASSLRTGEGPGELFF
cdr3_nt: TGTGCCAGCAGCCTGCGGACAGGGGAGGGACCCGGGGAGCTGTTTTTT

cdr3_length: 15
j_call: TRBJ1-5
d_call: .
clone_size: few
v_call: TRBV12-3/TRBV12-4
cdr3_aa: CASSLDRLENQPQHF
cdr3_nt: TGTGCCAGCAGTTTGGACAGACTGGAAAATCAGCCCCAGCATTTT

cdr3_length: 15
j_call: TRBJ2-4
d_call: TRBD1
clone_size: many
v_call: TRBV5-1
cdr3_aa: CASSLVPGQGNIQYF
cdr3_nt: TGCGCCAGCAGCTTGGTCCCGGGACAGGGAAACATTCAGTACTTC

cdr3_length: 15
j_call: TRBJ2-2
d_call: TRBD2
clone_size: .
v_call: TRBV7-8
cdr3_aa: CASSRAGGRTGELFF
cdr3_nt: TGTGCCAGCAGTCGAGCGGGGGGGCGAACCGGGGAGCTGTTTTTT

cdr3_length: 11
j_call: TRBJ2-3
d_call: .
clone_size: .
v_call: TRBV7-9
cdr3_aa: CASGEGDTQYF
cdr3_nt: TGTGCCAGCGGAGAGGGAGATACGCAGTATTTT

cdr3_length: 14
j_call: TRBJ2-5
d_call: .
clone_size: few
v_call: TRBV20-1
cdr3_aa: CSARRPQGWETQYF
cdr3_nt: TGCAGTGCTAGACGTCCCCAGGGTTGGGAGACCCAGTACTTC

cdr3_length: 13
j_call: TRBJ1-2
d_call: TRBD1
clone_size: many
v_call: TRBV11-1
cdr3_aa: CASSPRDSIGYTF
cdr3_nt: TGTGCCAGCAGCCCCCGGGACAGTATTGGCTACACCTTC

cdr3_length: 14
j_call: TRBJ1-2
d_call: TRBD1
clone_size: .
v_call: TRBV18
cdr3_aa: CASSPGGVGYGYTF
cdr3_nt: TGTGCCAGCTCCCCAGGGGGGGTCGGCTATGGCTACACCTTC